One T cell receptor (beta chain) is described in this entry. 13 Jbeta primers and 60 Vbeta primers were used for the PCR. Measured with immunoSEQ multiplex PCR; TCRdb has only the in-frame clones, and not every one. The table has roughly 93,000 clones, roughly 70% seen once. There were likely unrecorded immune exposures, though donors were nominally healthy when sampled. The data originate from a study of cytomegalovirus exposure and HLA in healthy donors. The V gene lost 6 bases and the J gene lost 3 bases, with 18 bases spanning the gap. The V gene's germline CDR1 is MNHEY and CDR2 SMNVEV (reference sequence). The CDR3 consists of 15 residues.

Material for sequencing was PBMCs. This receptor was obtained from a male donor in good health and CMV-seronegative. The chain combines TRBV27 with TRBJ2-7, with D perhaps TRBD2 (5 bases). CDR3: CASSKTDYGFYEQYF. In DNA form, the CDR3 reads TGTGCCAGCAGCAAGACTGACTACGGATTCTACGAGCAGTACTTC.